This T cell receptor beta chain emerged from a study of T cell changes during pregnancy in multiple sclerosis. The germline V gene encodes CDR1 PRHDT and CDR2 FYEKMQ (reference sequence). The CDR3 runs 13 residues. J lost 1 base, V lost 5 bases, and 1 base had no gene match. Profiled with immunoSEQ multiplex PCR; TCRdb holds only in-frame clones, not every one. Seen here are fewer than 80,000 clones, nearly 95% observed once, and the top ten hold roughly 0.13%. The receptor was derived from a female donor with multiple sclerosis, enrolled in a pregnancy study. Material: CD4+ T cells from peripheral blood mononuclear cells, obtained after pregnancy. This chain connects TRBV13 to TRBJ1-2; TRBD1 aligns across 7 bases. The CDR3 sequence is CASSRQGNYGYTF. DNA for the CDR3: TGTGCCAGCAGCCGACAGGGTAACTATGGCTACACCTTC.